The clone carrying this T cell receptor beta chain was found a few times. As yet, its antigen is unknown. CDR3 length equals 14 residues. The germline V and J ends were trimmed by 5 bases and 7 bases, with 17 bases remaining between them. In germline, CDR1 is MDHEN, CDR2 SYDVKM. This record comes from a study of cytomegalovirus exposure and HLA in healthy donors. Study background: Earlier sequencing of about 179 million T cells yielded 95 million to 120 million unique TCR beta sequences.

The PCR ran on 60 Vbeta and 13 Jbeta primers. Profiling relied on immunoSEQ multiplex PCR, and the TCRdb table lists in-frame clones only, not all of them. This table holds roughly 180,000 clones, over 65% found once. Study-wide results and limits: The HLA-A and HLA-B alleles of most subjects were reportedly predicted accurately from TCR beta sequences. TCR beta chains numbering more than 150 were designated cytomegalovirus-associated.

This TCR was sampled from a woman aged 60-75 years in good health and CMV-seropositive. Sequencing was carried out using PBMCs. This chain connects TRBV28 to TRBJ2-5, with a tentative D call TRBD1 (6 bases). The CDR3 is CASSRPQGMVTQYF. The CDR3 DNA sequence: TGTGCCAGCAGTCGACCACAGGGAATGGTGACCCAGTACTTC.